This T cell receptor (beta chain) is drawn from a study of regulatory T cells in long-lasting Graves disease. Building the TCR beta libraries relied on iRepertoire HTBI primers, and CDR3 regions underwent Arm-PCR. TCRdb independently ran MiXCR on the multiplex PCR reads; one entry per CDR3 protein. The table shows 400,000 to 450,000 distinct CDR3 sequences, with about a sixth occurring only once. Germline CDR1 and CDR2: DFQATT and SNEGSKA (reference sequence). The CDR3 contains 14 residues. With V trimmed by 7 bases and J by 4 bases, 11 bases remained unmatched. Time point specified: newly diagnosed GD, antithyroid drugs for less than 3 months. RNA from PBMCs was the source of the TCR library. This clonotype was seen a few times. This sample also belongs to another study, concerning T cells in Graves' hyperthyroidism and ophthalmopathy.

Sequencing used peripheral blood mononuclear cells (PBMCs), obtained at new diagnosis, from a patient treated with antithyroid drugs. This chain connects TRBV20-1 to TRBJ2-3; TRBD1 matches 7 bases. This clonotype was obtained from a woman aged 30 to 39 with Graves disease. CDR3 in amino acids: CSVPIGGSADTQYF. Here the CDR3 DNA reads TGCAGTGTTCCGATAGGGGGCAGCGCAGATACGCAGTATTTT.